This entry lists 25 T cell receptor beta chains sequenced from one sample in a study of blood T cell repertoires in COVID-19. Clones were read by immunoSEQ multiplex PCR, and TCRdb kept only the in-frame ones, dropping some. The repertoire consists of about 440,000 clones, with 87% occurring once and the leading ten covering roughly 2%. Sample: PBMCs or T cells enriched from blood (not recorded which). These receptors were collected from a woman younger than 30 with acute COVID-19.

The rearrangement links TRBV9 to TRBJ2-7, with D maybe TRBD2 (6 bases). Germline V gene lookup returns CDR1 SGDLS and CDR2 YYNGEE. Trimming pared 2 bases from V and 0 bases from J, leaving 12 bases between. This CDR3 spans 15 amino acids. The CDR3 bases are TGTGCCAGCAGCGTTGGTGGCGGGAACTCCTACGAGCAGTACTTC. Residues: CASSVGGGNSYEQYF.

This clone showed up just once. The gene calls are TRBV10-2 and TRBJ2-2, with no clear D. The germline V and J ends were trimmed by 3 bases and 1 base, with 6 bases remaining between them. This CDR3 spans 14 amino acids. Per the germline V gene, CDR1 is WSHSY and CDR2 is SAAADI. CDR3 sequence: CASSEALNTGELFF. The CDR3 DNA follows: TGCGCCAGCAGTGAAGCGTTGAACACCGGGGAGCTGTTTTTT.

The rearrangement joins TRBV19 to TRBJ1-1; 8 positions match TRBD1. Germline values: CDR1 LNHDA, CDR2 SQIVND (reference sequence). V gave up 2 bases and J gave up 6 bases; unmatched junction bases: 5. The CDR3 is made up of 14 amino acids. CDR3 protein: CASSIRDRGPEAFF. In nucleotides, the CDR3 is TGTGCCAGTAGTATACGCGACAGGGGACCTGAAGCTTTCTTT.

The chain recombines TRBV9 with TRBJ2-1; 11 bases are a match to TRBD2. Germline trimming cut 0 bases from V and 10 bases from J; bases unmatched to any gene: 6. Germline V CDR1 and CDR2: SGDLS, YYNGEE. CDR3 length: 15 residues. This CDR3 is CASSVELAGVGEQFF. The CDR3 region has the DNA TGTGCCAGCAGCGTAGAACTAGCGGGGGTCGGGGAGCAGTTCTTC.

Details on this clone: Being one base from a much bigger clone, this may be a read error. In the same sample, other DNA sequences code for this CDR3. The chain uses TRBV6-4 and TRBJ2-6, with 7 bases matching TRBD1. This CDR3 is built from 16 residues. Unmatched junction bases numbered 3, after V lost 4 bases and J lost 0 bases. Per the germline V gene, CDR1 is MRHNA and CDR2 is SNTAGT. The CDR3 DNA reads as TGTGCCAGCAGTGGGACAGGAGGCTCTGGGGCCAACGTCCTGACTTTC. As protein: CASSGTGGSGANVLTF.

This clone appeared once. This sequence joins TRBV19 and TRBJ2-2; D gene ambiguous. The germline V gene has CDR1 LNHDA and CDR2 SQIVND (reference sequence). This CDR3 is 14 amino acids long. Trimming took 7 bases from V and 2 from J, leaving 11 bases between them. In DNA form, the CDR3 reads TGTGCCAGTACGGTCGTTTCAAACACCGGGGAGCTGTTTTTT. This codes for CASTVVSNTGELFF.

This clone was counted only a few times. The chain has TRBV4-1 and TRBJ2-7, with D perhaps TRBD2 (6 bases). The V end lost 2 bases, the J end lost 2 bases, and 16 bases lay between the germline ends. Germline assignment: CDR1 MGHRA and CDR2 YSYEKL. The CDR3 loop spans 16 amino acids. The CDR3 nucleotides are TGCGCCAGCAGCCAAACCCCTAGCGATCCGGCCTACGAGCAGTACTTC. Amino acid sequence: CASSQTPSDPAYEQYF.

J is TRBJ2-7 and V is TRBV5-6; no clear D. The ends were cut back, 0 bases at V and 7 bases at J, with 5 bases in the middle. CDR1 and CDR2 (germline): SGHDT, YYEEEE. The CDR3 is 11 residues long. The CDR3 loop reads CASSLGPEQYF. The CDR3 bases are TGTGCCAGCAGCTTGGGTCCGGAGCAGTACTTC.

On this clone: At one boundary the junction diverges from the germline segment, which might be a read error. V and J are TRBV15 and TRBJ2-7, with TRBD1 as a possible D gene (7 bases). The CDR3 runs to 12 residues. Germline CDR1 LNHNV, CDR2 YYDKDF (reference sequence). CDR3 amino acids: CATSRDRGGDSF. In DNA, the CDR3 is TGTGCCACCAGCAGAGATCGGGGCGGGGACAGCTTC.

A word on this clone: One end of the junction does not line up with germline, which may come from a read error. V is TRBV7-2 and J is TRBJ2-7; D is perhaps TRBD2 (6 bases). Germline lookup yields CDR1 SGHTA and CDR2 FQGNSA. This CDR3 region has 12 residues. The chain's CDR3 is CASSLPEGDAVF. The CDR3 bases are TGTGCCAGCAGCTTACCGGAGGGCGATGCAGTCTTC.

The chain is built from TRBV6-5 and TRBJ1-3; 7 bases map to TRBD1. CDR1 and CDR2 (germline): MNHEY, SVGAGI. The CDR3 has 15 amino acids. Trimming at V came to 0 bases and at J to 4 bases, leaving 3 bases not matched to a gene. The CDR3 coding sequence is TGTGCCAGCAGTTACTCGTCAGGGGGAGGAAACACCATATATTTT. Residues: CASSYSSGGGNTIYF.

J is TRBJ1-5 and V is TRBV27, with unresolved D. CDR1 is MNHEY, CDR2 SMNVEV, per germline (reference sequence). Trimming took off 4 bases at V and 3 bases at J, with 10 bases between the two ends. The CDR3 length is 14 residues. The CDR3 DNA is TGTGCCAGCAGTTATACGGGATCCAATCAGCCCCAGCATTTT. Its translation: CASSYTGSNQPQHF.

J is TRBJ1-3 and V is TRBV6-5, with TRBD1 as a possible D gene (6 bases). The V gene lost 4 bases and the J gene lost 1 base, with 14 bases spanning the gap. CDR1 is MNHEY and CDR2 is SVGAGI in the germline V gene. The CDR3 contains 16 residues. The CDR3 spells CASSFGQSASGNTIYF. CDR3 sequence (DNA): TGTGCCAGCAGTTTCGGACAGTCCGCATCTGGAAACACCATATATTTT.

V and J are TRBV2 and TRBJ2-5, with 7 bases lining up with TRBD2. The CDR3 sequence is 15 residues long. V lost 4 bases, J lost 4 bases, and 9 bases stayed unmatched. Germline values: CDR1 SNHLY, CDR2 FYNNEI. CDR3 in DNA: TGTGCCAGCAGTGGATCCGGGACTATAGGAGAGACCCAGTACTTC. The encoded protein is CASSGSGTIGETQYF.

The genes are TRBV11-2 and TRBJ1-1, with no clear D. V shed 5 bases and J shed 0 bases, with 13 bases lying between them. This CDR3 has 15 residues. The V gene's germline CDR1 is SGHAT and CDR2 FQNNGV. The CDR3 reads CASSPGGPVNTEAFF. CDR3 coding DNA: TGTGCCAGCAGCCCCGGAGGACCCGTGAACACTGAAGCTTTCTTT.

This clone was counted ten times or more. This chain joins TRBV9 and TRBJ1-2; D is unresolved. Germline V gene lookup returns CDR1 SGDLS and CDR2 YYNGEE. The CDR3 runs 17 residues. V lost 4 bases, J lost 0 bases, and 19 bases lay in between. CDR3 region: CASSPPGELQSNYGYTF. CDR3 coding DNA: TGTGCCAGCAGCCCCCCCGGGGAATTACAGTCTAACTATGGCTACACCTTC.

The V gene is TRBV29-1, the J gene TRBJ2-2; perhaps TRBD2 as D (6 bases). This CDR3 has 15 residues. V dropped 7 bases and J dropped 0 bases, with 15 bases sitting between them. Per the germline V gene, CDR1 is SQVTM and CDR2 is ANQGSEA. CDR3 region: CSAYSGLANTGELFF. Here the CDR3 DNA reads TGCAGCGCTTATAGCGGTCTCGCGAACACCGGGGAGCTGTTTTTT.

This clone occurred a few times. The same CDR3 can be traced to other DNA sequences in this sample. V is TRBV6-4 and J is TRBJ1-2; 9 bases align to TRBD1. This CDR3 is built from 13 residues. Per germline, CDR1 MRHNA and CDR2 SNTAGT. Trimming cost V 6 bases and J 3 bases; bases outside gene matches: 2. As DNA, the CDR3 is TGTGCCAGCAGCCGGACAGGGGACTATGGCTACACCTTC. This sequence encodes CASSRTGDYGYTF.

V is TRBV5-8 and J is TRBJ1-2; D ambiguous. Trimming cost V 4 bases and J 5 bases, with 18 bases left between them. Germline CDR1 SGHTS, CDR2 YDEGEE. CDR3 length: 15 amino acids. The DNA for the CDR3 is TGTGCCAGCAGCCCCCCTACCCTTTTCTCGTATGGCTACACCTTC. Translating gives CASSPPTLFSYGYTF.

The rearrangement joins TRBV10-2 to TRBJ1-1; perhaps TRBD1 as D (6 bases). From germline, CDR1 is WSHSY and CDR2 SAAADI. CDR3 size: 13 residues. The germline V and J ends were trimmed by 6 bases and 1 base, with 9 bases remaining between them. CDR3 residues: CASRTGQNTEAFF. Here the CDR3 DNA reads TGCGCCAGCAGGACAGGCCAGAACACTGAAGCTTTCTTT.

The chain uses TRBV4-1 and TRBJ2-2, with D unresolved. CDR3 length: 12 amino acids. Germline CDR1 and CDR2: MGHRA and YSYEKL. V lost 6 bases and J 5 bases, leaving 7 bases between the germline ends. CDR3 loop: CASRARTGELFF. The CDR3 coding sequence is TGCGCCAGCAGAGCTAGGACCGGGGAGCTGTTTTTT.

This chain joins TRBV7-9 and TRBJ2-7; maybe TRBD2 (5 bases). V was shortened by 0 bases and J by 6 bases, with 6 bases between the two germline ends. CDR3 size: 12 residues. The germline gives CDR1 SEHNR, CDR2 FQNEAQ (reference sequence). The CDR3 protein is CASSLAGSEQYF. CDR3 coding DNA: TGTGCCAGCAGCTTAGCAGGGAGCGAGCAGTACTTC.

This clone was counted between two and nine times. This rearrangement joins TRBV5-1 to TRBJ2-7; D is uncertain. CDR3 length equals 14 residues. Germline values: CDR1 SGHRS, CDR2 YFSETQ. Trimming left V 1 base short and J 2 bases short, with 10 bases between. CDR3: CASSLFPGTYEQYF. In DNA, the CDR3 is TGCGCCAGCAGCTTGTTTCCAGGCACCTACGAGCAGTACTTC.

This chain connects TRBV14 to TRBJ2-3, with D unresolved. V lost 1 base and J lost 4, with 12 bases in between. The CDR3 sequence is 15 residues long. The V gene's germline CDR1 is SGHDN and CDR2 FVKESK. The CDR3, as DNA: TGTGCCAGCAGCCAAGTTTCGGTATTCTCAGATACGCAGTATTTT. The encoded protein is CASSQVSVFSDTQYF.

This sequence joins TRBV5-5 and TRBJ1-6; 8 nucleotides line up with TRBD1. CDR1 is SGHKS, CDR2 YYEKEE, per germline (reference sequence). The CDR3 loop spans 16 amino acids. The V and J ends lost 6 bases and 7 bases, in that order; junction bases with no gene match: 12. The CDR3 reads CASTVRTGTGNSPLHF. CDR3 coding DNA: TGTGCCAGCACCGTTCGTACCGGGACAGGAAATTCACCCCTCCACTTT.